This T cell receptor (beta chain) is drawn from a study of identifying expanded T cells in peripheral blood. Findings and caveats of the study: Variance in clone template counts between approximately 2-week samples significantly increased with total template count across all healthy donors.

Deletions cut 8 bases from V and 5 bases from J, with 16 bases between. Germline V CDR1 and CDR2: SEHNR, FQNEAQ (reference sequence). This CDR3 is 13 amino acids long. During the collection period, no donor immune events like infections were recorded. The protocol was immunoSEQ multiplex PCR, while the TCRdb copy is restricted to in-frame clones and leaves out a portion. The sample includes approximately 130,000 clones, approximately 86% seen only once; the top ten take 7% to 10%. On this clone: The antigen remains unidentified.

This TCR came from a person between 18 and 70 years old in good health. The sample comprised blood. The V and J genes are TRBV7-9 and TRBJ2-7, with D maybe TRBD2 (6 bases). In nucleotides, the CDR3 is TGTGCCAGCGCTGAAGGAGGGTTTGACGAGCAGTACTTC. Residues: CASAEGGFDEQYF.